Below are 22 T cell receptor beta chains sequenced from a single sample in a study of blood T cell repertoires in COVID-19. The repertoire was sequenced with immunoSEQ multiplex PCR; TCRdb's copy has only in-frame clones and lacks some. The table lists approximately 130,000 clones, about four fifths of them singletons. Sequenced input: peripheral blood. These TCRs come from an elderly man with active or convalescent COVID-19.

The genes are TRBV11-2 and TRBJ1-3, with 9 bases lining up with TRBD1. V was pared by 5 bases and J by 1 base, with 3 bases of the junction left unmatched. The CDR3 sequence is 15 residues long. CDR1 SGHAT and CDR2 FQNNGV come from the germline V gene. The CDR3 loop is CASSLGQGSGNTIYF. Here the CDR3 DNA reads TGTGCCAGCAGCCTAGGACAGGGGTCTGGAAACACCATATATTTT.

The chain recombines TRBV7-9 with TRBJ2-7; TRBD2 might be the D (5 bases). CDR1 is SEHNR, CDR2 FQNEAQ, per germline (reference sequence). V lost 0 bases and J lost 8, with 14 bases in between. This CDR3 spans 14 amino acids. CDR3: CASSLASGPGKQYF. CDR3 nucleotide sequence: TGTGCCAGCAGCTTAGCGTCAGGTCCGGGGAAGCAGTACTTC.

The rearrangement links TRBV7-8 to TRBJ2-2, with D perhaps TRBD2 (5 bases). CDR1 and CDR2 (germline): SGHVS, FQNEAQ. The CDR3 length is 13 residues. Trimming left V 2 bases short and J 5 bases short, with 6 bases between. The CDR3 loop is CASSLRETGELFF. The CDR3 region has the DNA TGTGCCAGCAGCTTAAGGGAGACCGGGGAGCTGTTTTTT.

The rearrangement links TRBV18 to TRBJ2-1; the match to TRBD2 covers 10 bases. V was pared by 4 bases and J by 0 bases, with 3 bases of the junction left unmatched. This CDR3 contains 16 residues. CDR1 is KGHSH, CDR2 LQKENI, per germline. The CDR3 DNA reads TGTGCCAGCTCACTACTAGCGGGGAGCTCCTACAATGAGCAGTTCTTC. Translation: CASSLLAGSSYNEQFF.

The gene calls are TRBV10-3 and TRBJ2-2; 9 nucleotides line up with TRBD2. J was trimmed by 1 base and V by 6 bases; bases with no gene match: 6. Germline V lookup: CDR1 ENHRY, CDR2 SYGVKD. The CDR3 is made up of 16 amino acids. The CDR3 protein is CAISRGAGGNTGELFF. CDR3 DNA: TGTGCCATCAGCAGAGGAGCGGGGGGGAACACCGGGGAGCTGTTTTTT.

V gene TRBV5-1 combines with J gene TRBJ2-3, with 9 bases lining up with TRBD2. Germline CDR1 is SGHRS and CDR2 is YFSETQ. This CDR3 is 15 amino acids long. V lost 0 bases, J lost 7 bases, and 6 bases stayed unmatched. The CDR3 reads CASSLASGASNTQYF. CDR3 in DNA: TGCGCCAGCAGCTTGGCTAGCGGGGCGTCAAATACGCAGTATTTT.

This clone appeared a single time. The chain uses TRBV19 and TRBJ1-5; a possible D gene is TRBD1 (5 bases). This CDR3 contains 15 residues. V was trimmed by 5 bases and J by 1 base, leaving 12 bases between them. Germline V CDR1 and CDR2: LNHDA, SQIVND (reference sequence). The CDR3 DNA reads as TGTGCCAGTAGTGACGCAGGGTCCAGCAATCAGCCCCAGCATTTT. It encodes CASSDAGSSNQPQHF. The entire variable domain, with the rest obtained from reference TRBV19 and TRBJ1-5, is as follows: DGGITQSPKYLFRKEGQNVTLSCEQNLNHDAMYWYRQDPGQGLRLIYYSQIVNDFQKGDIAEGYSVSREKKESFPLTVTSAQKNPTAFYLCASSDAGSSNQPQHFGDGTRLSIL.

The V gene is TRBV4-3, the J gene TRBJ2-2; the D is unclear. This CDR3 region has 16 residues. V lost 0 bases and J lost 0, with 8 bases in between. CDR1 and CDR2 (germline): LGHNA, YSLEER. In nucleotides, the CDR3 is TGCGCCAGCAGCCAAGATGTCGCGGCGAACACCGGGGAGCTGTTTTTT. It specifies CASSQDVAANTGELFF.

V usage is TRBV20-1 and J usage is TRBJ1-5; TRBD1 is a possible D gene (6 bases). The ends were cut back, 3 bases at V and 0 bases at J, with 9 bases in the middle. This CDR3 has 14 residues. In germline, CDR1 is DFQATT, CDR2 SNEGSKA (reference sequence). Here the CDR3 DNA reads TGCAGTGCTAGTATGGACAGTAGCAATCAGCCCCAGCATTTT. This gives the protein CSASMDSSNQPQHF.

This clone was seen a single time. The CDR3 loop is CASSLAFGSSGNTIYF. The DNA of the CDR3 is TGTGCCAGCAGCCTTGCTTTCGGGAGCTCTGGAAACACCATATATTTT. The chain combines TRBV9 with TRBJ1-3; D not resolved. The germline V and J ends were trimmed by 4 bases and 0 bases, with 14 bases remaining between them. The CDR3 totals 16 residues. The germline gives CDR1 SGDLS, CDR2 YYNGEE.

This chain connects TRBV28 to TRBJ1-5, with 9 bases fitting TRBD1. CDR1 and CDR2 (germline): MDHEN, SYDVKM. CDR3 length equals 15 residues. The V gene end was trimmed by 6 bases and the J gene end by 1 base; junction bases not matched to a gene: 4. CDR3: CASRPQGASNQPQHF. CDR3 in DNA: TGTGCCAGCAGACCACAGGGGGCAAGCAATCAGCCCCAGCATTTT.

V and J are TRBV11-2 and TRBJ2-3; 12 nucleotides align to TRBD2. V shed 5 bases and J 2 bases; nucleotides not matched to a gene: 11. The length of the CDR3 is 18 residues. CDR1 and CDR2 from the germline V gene are SGHAT and FQNNGV. CDR3 in amino acids: CASSLRQGLAGSTDTQYF. The CDR3 nucleotides are TGTGCCAGCAGCCTACGACAGGGACTAGCGGGTTCCACAGATACGCAGTATTTT.

In regard to this clone: The junction and the germline gene differ at one end; a read error may be behind it. The rearrangement joins TRBV6-4 to TRBJ1-2; TRBD1 agrees at 9 bases. This CDR3 spans 14 amino acids. Germline V gene lookup returns CDR1 MRHNA and CDR2 SNTAGT. CDR3 loop: CASSDSPGTGFKYF. For the CDR3, the DNA is TGTGCCAGCAGTGACTCACCCGGGACAGGGTTCAAGTACTTC.

The chain combines TRBV5-1 with TRBJ2-1; 7 nucleotides line up with TRBD1. Trimming at V came to 1 base and at J to 4 bases, leaving 8 bases not matched to a gene. Germline V gives CDR1 SGHRS, CDR2 YFSETQ. This CDR3 spans 16 amino acids. The CDR3, as DNA: TGCGCCAGCAGCTTGTCGGGCGCACAGGGGTACAATGAGCAGTTCTTC. Translation gives CASSLSGAQGYNEQFF.

The chain is built from TRBV2 and TRBJ2-7; 9 positions match TRBD1. There are 13 residues in the CDR3. Per the germline V gene, CDR1 is SNHLY and CDR2 is FYNNEI. The V and J ends lost 7 bases and 3 bases, in that order; junction bases with no gene match: 4. CDR3 in DNA: TGTGCCAGCAACGCGGACAGGGGCTACGAGCAGTACTTC. It specifies CASNADRGYEQYF.

As DNA, the CDR3 is TGTGCCAGCAGTTACTATAGTGAGCAGTTCTTC. Its protein product is CASSYYSEQFF. This chain links TRBV6-2 or TRBV6-3 with TRBJ2-1; D gene uncertain. This CDR3 contains 11 residues. The V gene lost 1 base and the J gene lost 9 bases, with 4 bases spanning the gap. Germline CDR1 and CDR2: MNHEY and SVGEGT.

The chain links TRBV19 to TRBJ2-1; weak D call: TRBD1 (6 bases). V was trimmed by 7 bases and J by 8 bases, leaving 21 bases between them. This CDR3 comprises 15 residues. The germline V gene has CDR1 LNHDA and CDR2 SQIVND (reference sequence). CDR3 in DNA: TGTGCCAGTAACTCGGGACAACCGGTGGAGGATGAGCAGTTCTTC. Translated: CASNSGQPVEDEQFF. Full variable domain (remainder filled in from reference TRBV19 and TRBJ2-1): DGGITQSPKYLFRKEGQNVTLSCEQNLNHDAMYWYRQDPGQGLRLIYYSQIVNDFQKGDIAEGYSVSREKKESFPLTVTSAQKNPTAFYLCASNSGQPVEDEQFFGPGTRLTVL.

The chain joins TRBV18 to TRBJ1-1, with D perhaps TRBD1 (5 bases). The CDR3 runs 13 residues. With 5 bases removed from V and 1 base from J, the gap between germline ends came to 8 bases. Germline assignment: CDR1 KGHSH and CDR2 LQKENI. This CDR3 reads CASSSGQNTEAFF. CDR3 in DNA: TGTGCCAGCTCATCAGGACAGAACACTGAAGCTTTCTTT.

For the CDR3, the DNA is TGTGCCAGCAGTTACTCGACAGGGGGCTGGGAGACCCAGTACTTC. This sequence encodes CASSYSTGGWETQYF. The J gene is TRBJ2-5, the V gene TRBV6-5, with 10 bases fitting TRBD1. Per germline, CDR1 MNHEY and CDR2 SVGAGI. The CDR3 loop spans 15 amino acids. The V and J ends lost 0 bases and 5 bases, in that order; junction bases with no gene match: 3.

The chain recombines TRBV7-2 with TRBJ1-2; possible D gene TRBD1, 5 bases. Germline lookup yields CDR1 SGHTA and CDR2 FQGNSA. V gave up 5 bases and J gave up 4 bases, with 8 bases separating them. The CDR3 covers 12 residues. CDR3 sequence reads: CASSPDSYGYTF. CDR3 coding DNA: TGTGCCAGCAGCCCAGACAGCTATGGCTACACCTTC.

CDR3 loop: CASSLPGGFQPQHF. The CDR3 DNA reads as TGTGCCAGCAGCTTACCAGGGGGCTTCCAGCCCCAGCATTTT. The V gene is TRBV7-2, the J gene TRBJ1-5; 8 bases are shared with TRBD1. The trim removed 2 bases at V and 7 bases at J, leaving 4 bases unmatched. Per germline, CDR1 SGHTA and CDR2 FQGNSA. The CDR3 runs to 14 residues.

This clone was seen more than once but under ten times. This chain connects TRBV4-3 to TRBJ2-2; 9 nucleotides align to TRBD2. V gave up 0 bases and J gave up 10 bases; unmatched junction bases: 12. This CDR3 is 17 amino acids long. Germline V gene lookup returns CDR1 LGHNA and CDR2 YSLEER. CDR3 coding DNA: TGCGCCAGCAGCCAAGATCACGGGCTAGCGGGGCTAGTGGAGCTGTTTTTT. Translated, it gives CASSQDHGLAGLVELFF.